This entry features one TCR beta chain sequence. Its specificity is not known. The data originate from a study of T-cell memory formation after mild COVID-19. For the study at large: TCR clusters were mostly confined to one donor each. Study-wide points: Researchers found some responding clones in pre-infection memory, a sign that cross-reactive memory joined.

The CDR3 has 14 amino acids. Trimming at V came to 7 bases and at J to 5 bases, leaving 11 bases not matched to a gene. Germline V gene data show CDR1 as SGHTA and CDR2 as FQGNSA. TCRdb itself ran the 5' RACE reads through MiXCR, one entry per CDR3 protein. Among 450,000 to 650,000 distinct CDR3 sequences listed, over 20% were seen once. Sequencing was carried out using PBMCs or a T cell subset sorted from them (not recorded which). This chain joins TRBV7-2 and TRBJ2-7, with 7 positions matching TRBD1. This receptor was taken from an adult woman who had mild COVID-19 (a few samples of this study predate the infection). Cell type and time point are not known. The CDR3 loop reads CASTQDRLSDEQYF. CDR3 DNA: TGTGCCAGCACCCAGGACAGGCTATCAGACGAGCAGTACTTC.